This T cell receptor beta chain is from a study of response to subunit inactivated influenza vaccine. On this clonotype itself: Its antigen is not known.

General study findings and limits: Few new T cells, the authors suggested, are recruited by each seasonal influenza vaccination.

TCRdb called the RT-PCR reads again in MiXCR, with one record for every CDR3 protein. The table has roughly 460,000 distinct CDR3 sequences, about 10% seen once; the top ten hold more than 10%. This CDR3 contains 14 residues. In germline, CDR1 is SGDLS, CDR2 YYNGEE. V shed 3 bases, J shed 1 base, and the junction held 4 bases outside the gene matches. The chain links TRBV9 to TRBJ2-7; TRBD2 aligns across 7 bases. This sequence was found in a man over 45 who received an inactivated influenza vaccine. This specimen was PBMCs from blood, taken more than 35 days after vaccination. The CDR3 coding sequence is TGTGCCAGCAGCGCTAGCGGAATATCCTACGAGCAGTACTTC. It encodes CASSASGISYEQYF. The complete variable domain, with remaining parts taken from reference TRBV9 and TRBJ2-7, reads DSGVTQTPKHLITATGQRVTLRCSPRSGDLSVYWYQQSLDQGLQFLIQYYNGEERAKGNILERFSAQQFPDLHSELNLSSLELGDSALYFCASSASGISYEQYFGPGTRLTVT.